A selection of T cell receptor beta chains follows, all from one sample in a study of T cells in Graves' hyperthyroidism and ophthalmopathy. MiXCR was run by TCRdb on the multiplex PCR reads, yielding one entry per CDR3 protein. The table records hundreds of thousands of distinct CDR3 sequences, around 22% of them present only once. Input material: blood. These TCRs come from a woman in her twenties or thirties with Graves' ophthalmopathy. Both conserved end residues are part of each CDR3. Fields, in order: J gene, D gene, V gene, clone size, CDR3 protein, CDR3 DNA. A D gene is named only where the DNA matches it firmly. For some rows the clone size is stated as once, few or many, or as a class when expanded; others skip it.

TRBJ1-1,NA,TRBV7-3,NA,CASSEGVGRPDTEAFF,TGTGCCAGCAGCGAGGGAGTCGGGCGTCCGGACACTGAAGCTTTCTTT
TRBJ2-7,TRBD2,TRBV11-2,NA,CASSQTSGRSEQYF,TGTGCCAGCAGCCAAACTAGCGGGAGATCCGAGCAGTACTTC
TRBJ1-3,NA,TRBV6-1,NA,CASSHVRDSGNTIYF,TGTGCCAGCAGCCACGTACGGGACTCTGGAAACACCATATATTTT
TRBJ1-2,NA,TRBV2,many,CASRGGTPNYGYTF,TGTGCCAGCAGAGGGGGGACACCTAACTATGGCTACACCTTC
TRBJ2-2,NA,TRBV11-2,NA,CASSLGGSHPRSTGELFF,TGTGCCAGCAGCCTTGGGGGTAGCCACCCCCGGAGCACCGGGGAGCTGTTTTTT
TRBJ1-2,TRBD1,TRBV6-1,many,CASSEVIPTGRDYGYTF,TGTGCCAGCAGTGAAGTGATACCGACAGGGAGGGACTATGGCTACACCTTC
TRBJ2-7,TRBD2,TRBV4-2,many,CASSQGLAGSYEQYF,TGTGCCAGCAGCCAGGGACTAGCGGGGTCCTACGAGCAGTACTTC
TRBJ2-7,NA,TRBV20-1,few,CSARDSLDLSHEQYF,TGCAGTGCTAGAGATTCCCTGGACCTCAGTCACGAGCAGTACTTC
TRBJ2-7,NA,TRBV3-1,NA,CASSQVVRGYEQYF,TGTGCCAGCAGCCAAGTGGTGCGGGGCTACGAGCAGTACTTC
TRBJ2-7,TRBD2,TRBV12-3/TRBV12-4,many,CASSRTRGYEQYF,TGTGCCAGCAGCCGGACTAGGGGTTACGAGCAGTACTTC
TRBJ2-7,NA,TRBV11-2,many,CASSWAASDEQYF,TGTGCCAGCAGCTGGGCAGCGTCGGACGAGCAGTACTTC
TRBJ2-7,NA,TRBV18,NA,CASSPQGQAYEQYF,TGTGCCAGCTCACCCCAGGGACAAGCCTACGAGCAGTACTTC
TRBJ1-5,NA,TRBV6-1,many,CASRPGLPHQPQHF,TGTGCCAGCAGGCCTGGACTGCCCCATCAGCCCCAGCATTTT
TRBJ1-2,NA,TRBV27,many,CASSLTWAAYGYTF,TGTGCCAGCAGTTTAACGTGGGCAGCTTATGGCTACACCTTC
TRBJ1-1,NA,TRBV6-2/TRBV6-3,many,CASTSRTNGNTEAFF,TGTGCCAGCACTTCCAGGACGAATGGGAACACTGAAGCTTTCTTT
TRBJ2-2,NA,TRBV19,many,CASSWGLNTGELFF,TGCGCCAGTAGTTGGGGCCTGAACACCGGGGAGCTGTTTTTT
TRBJ2-5,NA,TRBV7-9,few,CASTLGAETQYF,TGTGCCAGCACTCTGGGAGCTGAGACCCAGTACTTC
TRBJ1-1,NA,TRBV24-1,many,CATSDGRGHTEAFF,TGTGCCACCAGTGATGGGAGGGGACACACTGAAGCTTTCTTT
TRBJ1-2,NA,TRBV20-1,many,CSARTVYGYTF,TGCAGTGCTAGGACGGTCTATGGCTACACCTTC
TRBJ2-5,TRBD2,TRBV7-2,many,CASSLAGGGAQETQYF,TGTGCCAGCAGCTTAGCTGGCGGGGGGGCCCAAGAGACCCAGTACTTC
TRBJ1-1,TRBD1,TRBV28,NA,CASSSVTGESSPEAFF,TGTGCCAGCAGTTCCGTGACAGGGGAGAGCTCCCCTGAAGCTTTCTTT
TRBJ1-2,TRBD1,TRBV6-5,NA,CASSYLTGTGNGYTF,TGTGCCAGCAGTTACTTAACCGGGACAGGAAACGGCTACACCTTC
TRBJ1-5,NA,TRBV20-1,many,CSARDKGGNQPQHF,TGCAGTGCCAGAGACAAGGGAGGCAATCAGCCCCAGCATTTT
TRBJ1-2,NA,TRBV14,many,CASSPAGSRVVYGYTF,TGTGCCAGCAGCCCCGCAGGGAGCAGGGTGGTCTATGGCTACACCTTC
TRBJ1-1,TRBD1,TRBV28,many,CASIDGTGHTEAFF,TGTGCCAGCATCGACGGGACAGGCCACACTGAAGCTTTCTTT
TRBJ1-1,NA,TRBV12-3/TRBV12-4,many,CASRRTDWEMNTEAFF,TGTGCCAGCAGACGAACCGACTGGGAGATGAACACTGAAGCTTTCTTT
TRBJ1-1,NA,TRBV27,many,CASSLGGFDTEAFF,TGTGCCAGCAGTTTAGGAGGGTTCGACACTGAAGCTTTCTTT
TRBJ1-1,TRBD1,TRBV6-5,many,CASSYPGQVNTEAFF,TGTGCCAGCAGTTACCCGGGACAGGTGAACACTGAAGCTTTCTTT